The 20 T cell receptor beta chains below come from one sample, sequenced in a study of blood T cell repertoires in COVID-19. Using immunoSEQ multiplex PCR, the repertoire was profiled, and TCRdb retains in-frame clones only, with some absent. The sample includes some 450,000 clones, about 90% seen only once; the top ten take 0.65% to 1%. Source material: peripheral blood. All receptors derive from a man aged 18-30 years with COVID-19, enrolled during active disease.

The rearrangement links TRBV5-1 to TRBJ2-3; D is uncertain. This CDR3 is 13 amino acids long. V dropped 0 bases and J dropped 5 bases, with 7 bases sitting between them. Looked up from germline, CDR1 is SGHRS and CDR2 is YFSETQ. CDR3 protein: CASSLAGGDTQYF. DNA for the CDR3: TGCGCCAGCAGCTTGGCCGGTGGAGATACGCAGTATTTT.

The V and J genes are TRBV11-2 and TRBJ2-4; D possibly corresponds to TRBD2 (6 bases). Per germline, CDR1 SGHAT and CDR2 FQNNGV. Trimming cost V 1 base and J 0 bases, with 10 bases left between them. CDR3 length: 16 residues. DNA of the CDR3: TGTGCCAGCAGCTTAGCGGGAGATCTAGCCAAAAACATTCAGTACTTC. Encoded protein: CASSLAGDLAKNIQYF.

This clone has a single count. V gene TRBV7-8 combines with J gene TRBJ2-3; maybe TRBD1 (6 bases). Germline V CDR1 and CDR2: SGHVS, FQNEAQ. Deletions cut 0 bases from V and 0 bases from J, with 13 bases between. The CDR3 has 17 amino acids. The CDR3 DNA is TGTGCCAGCAGCTTAGCTAGGTGGGGGCTAAGCACAGATACGCAGTATTTT. Translating it yields CASSLARWGLSTDTQYF.

The chain couples TRBV20-1 to TRBJ2-3, with TRBD2 matching over 8 bases. The CDR3 sequence is 15 residues long. The V and J ends lost 3 bases and 2 bases, in that order; junction bases with no gene match: 7. The germline V gene encodes CDR1 DFQATT and CDR2 SNEGSKA (reference sequence). CDR3: CSASPLAGFTDTQYF. CDR3 DNA sequence: TGCAGTGCTAGTCCCTTAGCGGGGTTCACAGATACGCAGTATTTT.

This clone was detected only once. The chain has TRBV5-1 and TRBJ2-5; 9 bases align to TRBD2. The J segment lost 7 bases and the V segment lost 4 bases, leaving 11 bases of the junction unmatched. CDR1 is SGHRS, CDR2 YFSETQ, per germline. CDR3 length: 15 amino acids. The CDR3: CASSGASGAFGTQYF. The CDR3 nucleotides are TGCGCCAGCAGCGGGGCTAGCGGGGCCTTTGGGACCCAGTACTTC. Complete variable domain (other parts from reference TRBV5-1 and TRBJ2-5): KAGVTQTPRYLIKTRGQQVTLSCSPISGHRSVSWYQQTPGQGLQFLFEYFSETQRNKGNFPGRFSGRQFSNSRSEMNVSTLELGDSALYLCASSGASGAFGTQYFGPGTRLLVL.

The genes are TRBV3-1 (or the pseudogene TRBV3-2) and TRBJ2-7; tentatively, D is TRBD1 (6 bases). Germline CDR1 is LGHDT and CDR2 is YNNKEL (reference sequence). V lost 4 bases to trimming and J lost 0 bases, with 10 bases between them. The CDR3 totals 14 residues. The CDR3 loop reads CASSRTGTSYEQYF. CDR3 sequence (DNA): TGTGCCAGCAGCCGAACAGGGACCTCCTACGAGCAGTACTTC.

This chain connects TRBV5-4 to TRBJ1-4; 8 bases map to TRBD1. Trimming cost V 5 bases and J 1 base; bases outside gene matches: 4. This CDR3 has 15 amino acids. Germline V gene sequence: CDR1 SGHNT, CDR2 YYREEE (reference sequence). Here the CDR3 reads CASRAGQGTNEKLFF. The CDR3 region has the DNA TGTGCCAGCAGAGCCGGACAGGGAACTAATGAAAAACTGTTTTTT.

The chain has TRBV23-1 and TRBJ2-7; 8 bases agree with TRBD1. TRBV23-1 is an ORF for which the function is uncertain. V gave up 6 bases and J gave up 2 bases; unmatched junction bases: 6. This CDR3 has 14 residues. In DNA, the CDR3 is TGCGCCAGCAGCGGGACAGGCCAAGCCTACGAGCAGTACTTC. Translating it yields CASSGTGQAYEQYF.

The chain couples TRBV9 to TRBJ2-7, with 11 nucleotides matching TRBD1. J lost 3 bases, V lost 4 bases, and 15 bases had no gene match. The CDR3 extends over 18 amino acids. Looked up from germline, CDR1 is SGDLS and CDR2 is YYNGEE. This CDR3 reads CASSRGQGGSGALYEQYF. In nucleotides, the CDR3 is TGTGCCAGCAGCAGGGGACAGGGGGGTAGTGGGGCTCTCTACGAGCAGTACTTC.

The gene calls are TRBV9 and TRBJ2-4, with D possibly matching TRBD2 (5 bases). V shed 0 bases and J shed 9 bases, with 19 bases lying between them. Germline V gene data show CDR1 as SGDLS and CDR2 as YYNGEE. The CDR3 has 16 amino acids. The CDR3 loop reads CASSVVAWEFRCIQYF. Written as DNA, the CDR3 is TGTGCCAGCAGCGTAGTTGCCTGGGAGTTCAGGTGCATTCAGTACTTC. The variable domain in full, with the rest retrieved from reference TRBV9 and TRBJ2-4, is DSGVTQTPKHLITATGQRVTLRCSPRSGDLSVYWYQQSLDQGLQFLIQYYNGEERAKGNILERFSAQQFPDLHSELNLSSLELGDSALYFCASSVVAWEFRCIQYFGAGTRLSVL.

To note about this clone: Since a much larger clone is just one base distant, this may be a read error. The V and J genes are TRBV6-5 and TRBJ2-7, with TRBD1 identical over 9 bases. The CDR3 has 13 residues. The germline CDR1 and CDR2 sequences are MNHEY and SVGAGI. With V trimmed by 6 bases and J by 3 bases, 3 bases remained unmatched. The CDR3 nucleotides read TGTGCCAGCAGAGAGACAGGGGGCTACGAGCAGTACTTC. It translates to CASRETGGYEQYF.

The J gene is TRBJ2-7, the V gene TRBV27; 13 bases are a match to TRBD2. The germline V gene has CDR1 MNHEY and CDR2 SMNVEV (reference sequence). With V trimmed by 5 bases and J by 6 bases, 10 bases remained unmatched. The CDR3 totals 16 residues. Here the CDR3 DNA reads TGTGCCAGCAGTAGATTCGGGACTAGCGGGGCCTTCGAGCAGTACTTC. Translation: CASSRFGTSGAFEQYF.

Here the CDR3 DNA reads TGTGCCAGCAGGGACTCCGGGAGGTTCCACGAGCAGTACTTC. It yields the protein CASRDSGRFHEQYF. The chain joins TRBV27 to TRBJ2-7, with 7 nucleotides matching TRBD2. This CDR3 has 14 amino acids. Germline CDR1 is MNHEY and CDR2 is SMNVEV (reference sequence). The V gene end was trimmed by 6 bases and the J gene end by 5 bases; junction bases not matched to a gene: 10.

The chain combines TRBV5-1 with TRBJ2-5; weak D call: TRBD2 (5 bases). The V and J ends lost 0 bases and 5 bases respectively, with 11 bases between them. The germline CDR1 and CDR2 sequences are SGHRS and YFSETQ. The CDR3 sequence is 14 residues long. The CDR3 loop reads CASSLEALAETQYF. CDR3 DNA: TGCGCCAGCAGCTTGGAAGCCCTAGCCGAGACCCAGTACTTC. The full variable domain, in which reference TRBV5-1 and TRBJ2-5 provide the parts outside the CDR3, is KAGVTQTPRYLIKTRGQQVTLSCSPISGHRSVSWYQQTPGQGLQFLFEYFSETQRNKGNFPGRFSGRQFSNSRSEMNVSTLELGDSALYLCASSLEALAETQYFGPGTRLLVL.

The CDR3 bases are TGTGCCAGCAAGGGGGTATTAGGTGAAAAACTGTTTTTT. It specifies CASKGVLGEKLFF. The V gene is TRBV6-5, the J gene TRBJ1-4; TRBD1 is a possible D gene (6 bases). This CDR3 has 13 amino acids. CDR1 is MNHEY and CDR2 is SVGAGI in the germline V gene. Trimming pared 7 bases from V and 7 bases from J, leaving 13 bases between.

This clone came up once. The chain employs TRBV5-1 and TRBJ2-4; 7 nucleotides align to TRBD1. Germline values: CDR1 SGHRS, CDR2 YFSETQ. The CDR3 length is 14 residues. J lost 8 bases, V lost 0 bases, and 5 bases had no gene match. The DNA of the CDR3 is TGCGCCAGCAGCTTGGAGGGGGCAGGGGACATTCAGTACTTC. It translates to CASSLEGAGDIQYF.

The table lists this clone with many counts. The chain recombines TRBV10-3 with TRBJ2-5; 13 bases match TRBD2. J was trimmed by 5 bases and V by 3 bases; bases with no gene match: 12. The germline V gene encodes CDR1 ENHRY and CDR2 SYGVKD. There are 18 residues in the CDR3. The CDR3 is CAISDSITSGGAGETQYF. Here the CDR3 DNA reads TGTGCCATCAGTGATAGTATCACTAGCGGGGGGGCCGGTGAGACCCAGTACTTC.

The chain carries TRBV3-1 (or the pseudogene TRBV3-2) and TRBJ1-1; D perhaps matches TRBD1 (6 bases). The CDR3 has 14 residues. Looked up from germline, CDR1 is LGHDT and CDR2 is YNNKEL (reference sequence). The germline V and J ends were trimmed by 4 bases and 1 base, with 10 bases remaining between them. CDR3 sequence (DNA): TGTGCCAGCAGCCGGGGACACGGGAACACTGAAGCTTTCTTT. Amino acid sequence: CASSRGHGNTEAFF.

This clone appeared once. The V gene is TRBV11-3, the J gene TRBJ2-1; TRBD2 agrees at 7 bases. J gave up 5 bases and V 0 bases, and 7 bases lay outside the gene matches. Looked up from germline, CDR1 is SGHNT and CDR2 is YENEEA. The CDR3 spans 16 residues. CDR3 in amino acids: CASSLEGGSLDNEQFF. The CDR3 bases are TGTGCCAGCAGCTTAGAGGGCGGGAGTCTTGACAATGAGCAGTTCTTC.

This rearrangement joins TRBV2 to TRBJ1-5; D uncertain. CDR3 size: 15 residues. The V gene lost 4 bases and the J gene lost 1 base, with 11 bases spanning the gap. Germline CDR1 is SNHLY and CDR2 is FYNNEI. The CDR3 DNA follows: TGTGCCAGCAGTGGGCTCTGGCAGAGCAATCAGCCCCAGCATTTT. It yields the protein CASSGLWQSNQPQHF.